This T cell receptor beta chain was sequenced during a study of T cells after yellow fever vaccination. This clonotype has ten or more counts. What it recognizes is unknown. TCRdb analysed the 5' RACE reads with MiXCR anew, one entry per CDR3 protein. The profile shows approximately 450,000 distinct CDR3 sequences, about 19% of them singletons. General study findings and limits: Among primary-vaccination clones, most reappeared after the booster, at about 95% for CD4 and about 90% for CD8.

This CDR3 spans 11 amino acids. CDR1 SQVTM and CDR2 ANQGSEA come from the germline V gene. Source: PBMCs, taken before the yellow fever booster vaccination. This TCR derives from a man aged 18 to 29 who received the YFV17D yellow fever vaccine. The chain uses TRBV29-1 and TRBJ2-7; the D gene is possibly TRBD2 (6 bases). This CDR3 is CSGTVSGEQYF. The CDR3 DNA sequence: TGCAGTGGGACCGTTAGCGGCGAGCAGTACTTC.